This T cell receptor beta chain was captured in a study of post-analysis software for immune sequencing data. The TCR beta cDNA libraries carried unique molecular identifiers. TCRdb re-analysed the PCR reads in MiXCR, keeping a single row per CDR3 protein. The table has some 800,000 distinct CDR3 sequences, around 46% seen once; the top ten hold roughly 5.2%. Worth noting for this clonotype: Its antigen is unidentified.

Study conclusions and caveats: Elevated frequency relative to controls characterized a handful of TRBV segments in patients, TRBV5-6, TRBV5-1 and TRBV20-1 among them.

The CDR3 runs to 14 residues. Trimming took 4 bases from V and 2 from J, leaving 15 bases between them. Germline CDR1 reads DFQATT; CDR2 reads SNEGSKA (reference sequence). This clonotype was obtained from a girl between 5 and 17 years old with multiple sclerosis. The chain combines TRBV20-1 with TRBJ2-7; D uncertain. Sequencing was carried out using blood. This chain's CDR3 is CSATWLAAAYEQYF. DNA of the CDR3: TGCAGTGCTACGTGGTTAGCCGCCGCCTACGAGCAGTACTTC.